These 16 T cell receptor beta chains were all obtained from the same sample, sequenced in a study of blood T cells in healthy people across ages. Together with a sample-barcoded 5' primer, a J-beta primer mix was included in a second PCR lasting about 7 to 11 cycles. TCRdb reanalysed the 5' RACE reads using MiXCR and keeps one entry per CDR3 protein. The sample carries fewer than 1,000,000 distinct CDR3 sequences, around 43% recorded once. Sequenced input: blood. All receptors come from a man between 60 and 75 years old in good health.

J is TRBJ1-4 and V is TRBV20-1; D unresolved. Trimming pared 5 bases from V and 5 bases from J, leaving 6 bases between. Germline values: CDR1 DFQATT, CDR2 SNEGSKA (reference sequence). CDR3 length: 11 residues. The CDR3 DNA reads TGCAGTGCTTCCAGAAATGAAAAACTGTTTTTT. Encoded protein: CSASRNEKLFF.

The table lists this clonotype with a few counts. The V gene is TRBV6-2 or TRBV6-3, the J gene TRBJ2-7; D is undetermined. Per the germline V gene, CDR1 is MNHEY and CDR2 is SVGEGT. The CDR3 is 14 residues long. V shed 5 bases and J shed 1 base, with 12 bases lying between them. CDR3 region: CASSKNSFSYEQYF. The CDR3 DNA is TGTGCCAGCAGTAAAAACAGCTTTTCCTACGAGCAGTACTTC.

This sequence joins TRBV20-1 and TRBJ2-3; the match to TRBD2 covers 13 bases. Per germline, CDR1 DFQATT and CDR2 SNEGSKA (reference sequence). The CDR3 extends over 15 amino acids. With V trimmed by 5 bases and J by 5 bases, 7 bases remained unmatched. The CDR3 region is CSAVLAGGQVDTQYF. CDR3 DNA sequence: TGCAGTGCTGTACTAGCGGGGGGGCAAGTAGATACGCAGTATTTT.

This clonotype was found a few times. This chain links TRBV7-8 with TRBJ2-5; TRBD1 is a possible D gene (6 bases). The CDR3 runs to 14 residues. CDR1 is SGHVS and CDR2 is FQNEAQ in the germline V gene. Trimming cost V 3 bases and J 4 bases, with 12 bases left between them. The CDR3 nucleotides read TGTGCCAGCAGCTTCGTCAGGGGCGGAGAGACCCAGTACTTC. Amino acids: CASSFVRGGETQYF. The full variable domain, with the rest looked up from reference TRBV7-8 and TRBJ2-5, is GAGVSQSPRYKVAKRGQDVALRCDPISGHVSLFWYQQALGQGPEFLTYFQNEAQLDKSGLPSDRFFAERPEGSVSTLKIQRTQQEDSAVYLCASSFVRGGETQYFGPGTRLLVL.

The DNA for the CDR3 is TGCAGTGCTAGAGATAGGGGAACAGGGGGCTATGGCTACACCTTC. This gives the protein CSARDRGTGGYGYTF. The chain carries TRBV20-1 and TRBJ1-2; 8 nucleotides agree with TRBD1. V was pared by 0 bases and J by 4 bases, with 7 bases of the junction left unmatched. Germline V gives CDR1 DFQATT, CDR2 SNEGSKA (reference sequence). The CDR3 has 15 amino acids.

The chain uses TRBV12-3 or TRBV12-4 and TRBJ1-1; TRBD1 matches 8 bases. The V gene end was trimmed by 6 bases and the J gene end by 2 bases; junction bases not matched to a gene: 5. The CDR3 loop spans 14 amino acids. CDR3 coding DNA: TGTGCCAGCAGGCCCGGGACAGGTAACACTGAAGCTTTCTTT. It specifies CASRPGTGNTEAFF.

V and J are TRBV12-3 or TRBV12-4 and TRBJ2-1, with D possibly being TRBD2 (8 bases). V was clipped by 4 bases and J by 1 base, with 17 bases between them. CDR3 length: 17 amino acids. In nucleotides, the CDR3 is TGTGCCAGCAGTTCAACCGGGGGGGGACAGTCCTACAATGAGCAGTTCTTC. This encodes CASSSTGGGQSYNEQFF.

The V gene is TRBV20-1, the J gene TRBJ1-1; 9 bases are shared with TRBD1. CDR1 and CDR2 from the germline V gene are DFQATT and SNEGSKA (reference sequence). The CDR3 has 14 amino acids. Trimming cost V 4 bases and J 1 base; bases outside gene matches: 4. The CDR3 DNA reads as TGCAGTGCTAAAACAGGGGGCCCGAACACTGAAGCTTTCTTT. Its protein product is CSAKTGGPNTEAFF.

The chain combines TRBV18 with TRBJ2-4; maybe TRBD1 (6 bases). The germline V gene has CDR1 KGHSH and CDR2 LQKENI. The germline V and J ends were trimmed by 1 base and 0 bases, with 13 bases remaining between them. The CDR3 runs to 17 residues. This CDR3 is CASSPRGQGEAKNIQYF. The CDR3 bases are TGTGCCAGCTCACCACGGGGGCAGGGAGAAGCCAAAAACATTCAGTACTTC. Drawing the rest from reference TRBV18 and TRBJ2-4, the complete variable domain is NAGVMQNPRHLVRRRGQEARLRCSPMKGHSHVYWYRQLPEEGLKFMVYLQKENIIDESGMPKERFSAEFPKEGPSILRIQQVVRGDSAAYFCASSPRGQGEAKNIQYFGAGTRLSVL.

This clonotype was detected a few times. This chain links TRBV9 with TRBJ2-5; 7 bases match TRBD2. The CDR3 has 14 residues. Germline V gene lookup returns CDR1 SGDLS and CDR2 YYNGEE. The junction had 12 bases not matched to a gene; V was cut back by 2 bases and J by 11 bases. The CDR3 spells CASSVRDYPAEQYF. The CDR3 DNA sequence: TGTGCCAGCAGCGTCCGGGACTACCCAGCGGAGCAGTACTTC.

The chain uses TRBV5-1 and TRBJ2-7; 8 nucleotides match TRBD2. The CDR3 has 18 residues. V shed 0 bases, J shed 3 bases, and the junction held 14 bases outside the gene matches. Germline CDR1 SGHRS, CDR2 YFSETQ. CDR3 protein: CASSLGRRGEVTDYEQYF. Written as DNA, the CDR3 is TGCGCCAGCAGCTTGGGCCGGCGGGGGGAAGTTACGGACTACGAGCAGTACTTC.

This clonotype was recorded only once. The chain is built from TRBV6-5 and TRBJ2-1; maybe TRBD2 (7 bases). V was cut by 10 bases and J by 5 bases, with 15 bases left in between. The CDR3 is 13 amino acids. CDR1 MNHEY and CDR2 SVGAGI come from the germline V gene. CDR3 protein: CATGGTRNNEQFF. The CDR3 DNA reads as TGTGCCACCGGGGGGACACGGAACAATGAGCAGTTCTTC.

This clonotype was counted between two and nine times. The rearrangement joins TRBV7-6 to TRBJ2-5; 7 positions agree with TRBD1. Trimming took 5 bases from V and 2 from J; bases not matched to a gene: 5. Per germline, CDR1 SGHVS and CDR2 FNYEAQ. This CDR3 contains 14 residues. The CDR3 bases are TGTGCCAGCAGCGTGACAGGGCCTCAAGAGACCCAGTACTTC. It encodes CASSVTGPQETQYF.

A word on this clonotype: The junction shows a germline mismatch at one end, possibly a read error. The chain is built from TRBV20-1 and TRBJ2-3, with D perhaps matching TRBD2 (6 bases). The germline V gene encodes CDR1 DFQATT and CDR2 SNEGSKA (reference sequence). The CDR3 length is 14 residues. The chain's CDR3 is CSARDVGLTDTQYF. The CDR3 region has the DNA TGCAGTGCCAGAGATGTGGGACTCACAGATACGCAGTATTTT.

The chain has TRBV6-2 or TRBV6-3 and TRBJ2-4, with a weak D call TRBD1 (5 bases). The CDR3 covers 15 residues. The V end lost 6 bases, the J end lost 12 bases, and 24 bases lay between the germline ends. Germline-derived CDR1 and CDR2 are MNHEY and SVGEGT. CDR3 residues: CASSTQGQPLLDQYF. CDR3 nucleotide sequence: TGTGCCAGCAGCACCCAGGGCCAGCCACTTTTGGATCAGTACTTC.

The rearrangement joins TRBV14 to TRBJ2-1, with a possible D match to TRBD2 (6 bases). The germline CDR1 and CDR2 sequences are SGHDN and FVKESK. The CDR3 contains 13 residues. V was clipped by 4 bases and J by 10 bases, with 14 bases between them. CDR3 bases: TGTGCCAGCAGCCTGCTAAGGGCGGGGGAGCAGTTCTTC. Its translation: CASSLLRAGEQFF.